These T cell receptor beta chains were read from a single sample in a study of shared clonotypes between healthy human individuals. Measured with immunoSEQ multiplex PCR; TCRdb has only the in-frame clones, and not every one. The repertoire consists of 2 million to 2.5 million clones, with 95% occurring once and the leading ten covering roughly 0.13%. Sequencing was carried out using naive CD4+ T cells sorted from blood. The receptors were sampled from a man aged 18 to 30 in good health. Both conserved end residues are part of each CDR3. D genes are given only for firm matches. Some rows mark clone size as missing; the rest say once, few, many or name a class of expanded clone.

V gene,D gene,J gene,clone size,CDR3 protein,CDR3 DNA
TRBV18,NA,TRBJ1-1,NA,CASSPQGRGVTEAFF,TGTGCCAGCTCACCACAGGGGAGGGGGGTCACTGAAGCTTTCTTT
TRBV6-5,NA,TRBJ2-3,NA,CASKRADTQYF,TGTGCCAGCAAGCGGGCCGATACGCAGTATTTT
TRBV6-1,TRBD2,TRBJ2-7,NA,CASSDSSGRGYYYEQYF,TGTGCCAGCAGTGATAGTAGCGGGAGGGGCTATTACTACGAGCAGTACTTC
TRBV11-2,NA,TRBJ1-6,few,CASTSGRGDSPLHF,TGTGCCAGCACCTCAGGAAGGGGGGATTCACCCCTCCACTTT
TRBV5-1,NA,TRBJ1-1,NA,CASSGGQANTEAFF,TGCGCCAGCAGCGGGGGACAAGCGAACACTGAAGCTTTCTTT
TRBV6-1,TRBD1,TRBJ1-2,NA,CASTSGGTADYGYTF,TGTGCCAGCACCTCCGGCGGGACAGCAGACTATGGCTACACCTTC
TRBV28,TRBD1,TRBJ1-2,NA,CASSPAGTAYGYTF,TGTGCCAGCAGTCCCGCCGGGACAGCCTATGGCTACACCTTC
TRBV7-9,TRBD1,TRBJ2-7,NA,CASSLGQGVHEQYF,TGTGCCAGCAGCCTGGGACAGGGCGTCCACGAGCAGTACTTC
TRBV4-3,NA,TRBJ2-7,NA,CASSQFDTGTYEQYF,TGCGCCAGCAGCCAATTTGACACTGGGACCTACGAGCAGTACTTC
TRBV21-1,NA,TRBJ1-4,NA,CASSKGLWSGRNEKLFF,TGTGCCAGCAGCAAAGGGCTGTGGTCAGGGCGAAATGAAAAACTGTTTTTT
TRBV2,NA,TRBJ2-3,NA,CASSAGSTDTQYF,TGTGCCAGCTCTGCGGGAAGCACAGATACGCAGTATTTT
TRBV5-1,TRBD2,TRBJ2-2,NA,CASSPRLAGAGGELFF,TGCGCCAGCAGCCCCCGCTTAGCGGGAGCGGGCGGGGAGCTGTTTTTT